This T cell receptor (beta chain) was recovered during a study of human T cells and chemical hapten exposure. Findings and caveats of the study: High-frequency TCRs, those above 1 in 1000, stayed the same after DPC sensitization.

Researchers extracted total RNA from unfractionated whole blood. In its sample, this clonotype was seen a few times. The target antigen is unknown. The ends were cut back, 6 bases at V and 0 bases at J, with 9 bases in the middle. Germline V CDR1 and CDR2: DFQATT, SNEGSKA (reference sequence). The CDR3 has 13 amino acids. Individual cDNA molecules had unique molecular identifiers attached to them by the library. In the original analysis: 96,000 or so TCRs per sample was the median, with a range of about 20,000 to 690,600. MiXCR, applied by TCRdb to the 5' RACE reads, yields one record per CDR3 protein. Clone size and V and J calls follow TCRdb, not the original study. The sample includes about 140,000 distinct CDR3 sequences, around 4.4% seen only once; the top ten take over 1.3%.

This TCR came from a female donor in good health. The chain links TRBV20-1 to TRBJ1-5, with TRBD1 as a possible D gene (6 bases). CDR3 protein: CSAQTGSNQPQHF. CDR3 DNA sequence: TGCAGTGCCCAGACAGGTAGCAATCAGCCCCAGCATTTT.